Following are 20 T cell receptor beta chains from one sample sequenced in a study of blood T cell repertoires in COVID-19 (TCRdb year 2020). The library was obtained by the immunoSEQ multiplex PCR assay. TCRdb re-hosts the immuneACCESS table, in-frame sequences only. Its copies lack some clones; in the studies checked, an unresolved V gene accounts for under half of them, and the cause for the rest is not known. The table for this sample lists fewer than 300,000 clones; about 80% of them were counted only once. Around 3.2% of the sample lies in the top ten. Sequencing used peripheral blood. The source of these receptors is a woman over 75 with acute or convalescent COVID-19.

The chain joins TRBV7-2 to TRBJ2-5; TRBD2 agrees at 13 bases. Germline V gives CDR1 SGHTA, CDR2 FQGNSA. The J segment lost 2 bases and the V segment lost 7 bases, leaving 13 bases of the junction unmatched. The CDR3 has 18 residues. The CDR3 DNA is TGTGCCAGCACGCCCGTTTGGCGACTAGCGGGGGGACAAGAGACCCAGTACTTC. Translating gives CASTPVWRLAGGQETQYF.

The chain uses TRBV27 and TRBJ1-1, with a possible D match to TRBD1 (5 bases). Trimming removed 7 bases at V and 2 bases at J, with 14 bases between. CDR1 and CDR2 (germline): MNHEY, SMNVEV (reference sequence). This CDR3 is built from 14 residues. This chain's CDR3 is CASKRPGFNTEAFF. The DNA of the CDR3 is TGTGCCAGCAAAAGACCAGGGTTCAACACTGAAGCTTTCTTT.

This chain connects TRBV15 to TRBJ2-3; a weak D match, TRBD1 (6 bases). Germline-derived CDR1 and CDR2 are LNHNV and YYDKDF (reference sequence). Trimming cost V 5 bases and J 4 bases, with 16 bases left between them. The CDR3 covers 15 residues. CDR3 DNA: TGTGCCACCAGCCCCGGGCTGGGGGCTGCAGATACGCAGTATTTT. It specifies CATSPGLGAADTQYF.

This sequence joins TRBV5-4 and TRBJ2-5, with TRBD2 identical over 8 bases. The V gene's germline CDR1 is SGHNT and CDR2 YYREEE (reference sequence). With 1 base clipped from V and 3 bases from J, the junction kept 5 bases outside the gene matches. This CDR3 comprises 15 residues. The CDR3 nucleotides read TGTGCCAGCAGCTTGAGGCTAGCGGGTGAAGAGACCCAGTACTTC. Translated, it gives CASSLRLAGEETQYF.

The J gene is TRBJ2-7, the V gene TRBV7-9; TRBD2 matches at 7 bases. V gave up 6 bases and J gave up 3 bases; unmatched junction bases: 2. CDR1 is SEHNR, CDR2 FQNEAQ, per germline (reference sequence). CDR3 size: 12 residues. The CDR3 sequence is CASRSGGYEQYF. CDR3 DNA: TGTGCCAGCAGATCGGGGGGCTACGAGCAGTACTTC.

The chain recombines TRBV19 with TRBJ1-4; D remains ambiguous. This CDR3 comprises 14 residues. V was pared by 7 bases and J by 11 bases, with 20 bases between. Germline V gives CDR1 LNHDA, CDR2 SQIVND (reference sequence). CDR3 amino acids: CASTPVMAGSKLFF. CDR3 sequence (DNA): TGTGCCAGTACCCCCGTGATGGCGGGTAGTAAACTGTTTTTT.

This clone was seen a handful of times. V and J are TRBV29-1 and TRBJ1-5; a possible D gene is TRBD1 (5 bases). CDR3 length: 15 residues. Trimming removed 3 bases at V and 0 bases at J, with 12 bases between. Germline values: CDR1 SQVTM, CDR2 ANQGSEA. CDR3 in DNA: TGCAGCGTTGAGACCGGGGGGGGTAGCAATCAGCCCCAGCATTTT. Translation gives CSVETGGGSNQPQHF.

This clone has more than one count but fewer than ten. The chain couples TRBV6-2 or TRBV6-3 to TRBJ1-1; the D is unclear. CDR1 MNHEY and CDR2 SVGEGT come from the germline V gene. The V gene lost 2 bases and the J gene lost 1 base, with 17 bases spanning the gap. This CDR3 has 17 residues. CDR3 sequence: CASSYRPRSTGNTEAFF. Here the CDR3 DNA reads TGTGCCAGCAGTTACAGGCCTCGTTCCACGGGGAACACTGAAGCTTTCTTT.

The chain links TRBV6-5 to TRBJ1-3; maybe TRBD1 (6 bases). V shed 2 bases and J shed 2 bases, with 13 bases lying between them. From germline, CDR1 is MNHEY and CDR2 SVGAGI. The CDR3 has 16 residues. CDR3: CASSYGGSFTGNTIYF. The DNA of the CDR3 is TGTGCCAGCAGTTACGGGGGCTCTTTTACTGGAAACACCATATATTTT.

The chain is built from TRBV4-2 and TRBJ1-1; tentative D call: TRBD1 (5 bases). Germline CDR1 LGHNA, CDR2 YNFKEQ. The CDR3 consists of 16 residues. V was cut by 4 bases and J by 8 bases, with 23 bases left in between. The CDR3 is CASSRVGQDTVSEAFF. DNA of the CDR3: TGTGCCAGCAGCCGTGTTGGCCAGGACACGGTCTCGGAAGCTTTCTTT.

Comment on this clone: Other nucleotide sequences in the sample specify the same CDR3. The chain links TRBV7-9 to TRBJ1-3; D perhaps matches TRBD1 (5 bases). Trimming pared 5 bases from V and 4 bases from J, leaving 9 bases between. CDR1 and CDR2 (germline): SEHNR, FQNEAQ (reference sequence). This CDR3 is 13 amino acids long. The CDR3 spells CASSPRQGNTIYF. CDR3 bases: TGTGCCAGCAGCCCGCGACAGGGAAACACCATATATTTT. The entire variable domain, with the rest obtained from reference TRBV7-9 and TRBJ1-3, is as follows: DTGVSQNPRHKITKRGQNVTFRCDPISEHNRLYWYRQTLGQGPEFLTYFQNEAQLEKSRLLSDRFSAERPKGSFSTLEIQRTEQGDSAMYLCASSPRQGNTIYFGEGSWLTVV.

J is TRBJ2-3 and V is TRBV2, with D perhaps matching TRBD2 (5 bases). CDR1 and CDR2 (germline): SNHLY, FYNNEI. This CDR3 has 14 amino acids. V was clipped by 7 bases and J by 4 bases, with 15 bases between them. CDR3 sequence (DNA): TGTGCCAGCACCGAGGGCGGATTATCAGATACGCAGTATTTT. Its protein is CASTEGGLSDTQYF.

The chain couples TRBV30 to TRBJ1-2; possible D gene TRBD1, 6 bases. The CDR3 has 15 residues. V gave up 2 bases and J gave up 4 bases, with 17 bases separating them. CDR1 is GTSNPN and CDR2 is SVGIG in the germline V gene (reference sequence). CDR3 DNA: TGTGCCTGGAGTCTGGCGGGGGCGATAGTCTATGGCTACACCTTC. It is translated as CAWSLAGAIVYGYTF.

The V call is TRBV7-2, the J call TRBJ1-1; 9 nucleotides agree with TRBD1. V lost 4 bases, J lost 3 bases, and 6 bases stayed unmatched. CDR1 and CDR2 from the germline V gene are SGHTA and FQGNSA. This CDR3 comprises 15 residues. DNA of the CDR3: TGTGCCAGCAGCTCCTGGTACAGGGGGCACACTGAAGCTTTCTTT. This translates into CASSSWYRGHTEAFF. The full variable domain, with the rest looked up from reference TRBV7-2 and TRBJ1-1, is GAGVSQSPSNKVTEKGKDVELRCDPISGHTALYWYRQSLGQGLEFLIYFQGNSAPDKSGLPSDRFSAERTGGSVSTLTIQRTQQEDSAVYLCASSSWYRGHTEAFFGQGTRLTVV.

The chain's CDR3 is CASSVQNTEAFF. CDR3 sequence (DNA): TGCGCCAGCAGTGTACAGAACACTGAAGCTTTCTTT. This chain uses TRBV10-2 with TRBJ1-1; D is uncertain. CDR3 length equals 12 residues. V was pared by 4 bases and J by 1 base, with 4 bases between. Germline V gene lookup returns CDR1 WSHSY and CDR2 SAAADI.

The table lists this clone with a few counts. The chain carries TRBV6-1 and TRBJ1-2; D call uncertain. Germline V CDR1 and CDR2: MNHNS, SASEGT. V was shortened by 2 bases and J by 7 bases, with 17 bases between the two germline ends. This CDR3 contains 15 residues. CDR3 sequence reads: CASSERPGVAGGYTF. CDR3 DNA sequence: TGTGCCAGCAGTGAACGCCCGGGTGTGGCGGGTGGCTACACCTTC.

The chain joins TRBV6-1 to TRBJ2-1; 8 bases are shared with TRBD2. CDR1 and CDR2 from the germline V gene are MNHNS and SASEGT. The CDR3 runs to 15 residues. V shed 5 bases and J 4 bases; nucleotides not matched to a gene: 7. CDR3 residues: CASSSGGAPYNEQFF. CDR3 sequence (DNA): TGTGCCAGCAGTAGCGGGGGCGCCCCATACAATGAGCAGTTCTTC.

V and J are TRBV3-1 (or the pseudogene TRBV3-2) and TRBJ2-2; D possibly corresponds to TRBD2 (6 bases). The CDR3 length is 16 residues. V lost 5 bases and J lost 4, with 17 bases in between. Germline CDR1 and CDR2: LGHDT and YNNKEL (reference sequence). CDR3 protein: CASSTQRREITGELFF. The CDR3 bases are TGTGCCAGCAGCACGCAAAGGAGGGAAATCACCGGGGAGCTGTTTTTT.

This clone has a handful of counts. CDR3 amino acids: CASSNRLGTQYF. As DNA, the CDR3 is TGCGCCAGCAGCAACCGACTGGGTACGCAGTATTTT. V usage is TRBV5-1 and J usage is TRBJ2-3; D ambiguous. Trimming removed 4 bases from V and 8 bases from J, with 11 bases in between. CDR3 size: 12 residues. Germline CDR1 SGHRS, CDR2 YFSETQ.

The table lists this clone with many counts. The chain is built from TRBV11-2 and TRBJ1-2, with D possibly TRBD1 on 6 matching bases. Germline CDR1 is SGHAT and CDR2 is FQNNGV. The V end lost 5 bases, the J end lost 4 bases, and 17 bases lay between the germline ends. The CDR3 has 15 residues. CDR3 protein: CASSPDGTPFYGYTF. CDR3 coding DNA: TGTGCCAGCAGCCCCGACGGGACACCCTTCTATGGCTACACCTTC.